This T cell receptor (beta chain) was profiled in a study of graft-versus-host responses after intestinal transplantation. Overall study: Grafts that recipients had were multivisceral, liver-intestinal, or isolated intestinal transplants.

General study results and limits: HvG clone declines early post-transplant were associated with peak circulating GvH levels. Recipient marrow contained GvH clones, some of which appeared first in ileum or blood.

Per germline, CDR1 SEHNR and CDR2 FQNEAQ (reference sequence). V was clipped by 1 base and J by 5 bases; unmatched bases: 14. CDR3 length equals 18 residues. Some clones are missing from TCRdb's copy, which holds only in-frame ones; the method was immunoSEQ multiplex PCR. The profile shows some 90,000 clones, 92% of them singletons. A word on this clone: Its matching antigen is unknown.

The sequence was collected from a human donor who was the organ donor for an intestinal transplant. The material sequenced was unstimulated CD8+ T cells sorted from spleen or lymph node cells, taken before transplant. The chain combines TRBV7-9 with TRBJ1-5; 7 bases are shared with TRBD1. The chain's CDR3 is CASSLVPHGTDLYQPQHF. The CDR3 DNA reads TGTGCCAGCAGCTTAGTCCCCCACGGGACAGACCTTTATCAGCCCCAGCATTTT.